The next 16 T cell receptor beta chains were all read from a single sample in a study of cytotoxic CD8 clonotypes in ibrutinib-treated CLL. Clones were read by immunoSEQ multiplex PCR, and TCRdb kept only the in-frame ones, dropping some. This sample yields approximately 160,000 clones, of which roughly 90% are seen a single time; 3% belongs to the top ten. Sequences were derived from PBMCs, sampled at disease progression, from a patient treated with ibrutinib. Receptors originate from a human donor with chronic lymphocytic leukemia.

This clone appeared once. The chain couples TRBV27 to TRBJ2-3, with D maybe TRBD2 (6 bases). The CDR3 consists of 14 residues. Between the trimmed V and J ends, which lost 8 bases and 0 bases, there was a span of 12 bases. Germline V gene data show CDR1 as MNHEY and CDR2 as SMNVEV (reference sequence). CDR3 bases: TGTGCCAGCGGAGGGGACTGGAGCACAGATACGCAGTATTTT. Protein product: CASGGDWSTDTQYF.

The J gene is TRBJ2-1, the V gene TRBV2, with TRBD2 identical over 10 bases. The V gene end was trimmed by 7 bases and the J gene end by 0 bases; junction bases not matched to a gene: 9. Germline V gene data show CDR1 as SNHLY and CDR2 as FYNNEI. This CDR3 spans 17 amino acids. DNA of the CDR3: TGTGCCAGCATCTCCAGGACTAGCGGCAACTCCTACAATGAGCAGTTCTTC. Residues: CASISRTSGNSYNEQFF.

The rearrangement links TRBV11-2 to TRBJ1-1, with TRBD1 identical over 9 bases. The length of the CDR3 is 15 residues. The V and J ends lost 3 bases and 6 bases, in that order; junction bases with no gene match: 8. CDR1 SGHAT and CDR2 FQNNGV come from the germline V gene. CDR3 DNA: TGTGCCAGCAGCTTTTCGGGACAGGGTTACGCTGAAGCTTTCTTT. Encoded protein: CASSFSGQGYAEAFF. Filled out from reference TRBV11-2 and TRBJ1-1, the complete variable domain reads EAGVAQSPRYKIIEKRQSVAFWCNPISGHATLYWYQQILGQGPKLLIQFQNNGVVDDSQLPKDRFSAERLKGVDSTLKIQPAKLEDSAVYLCASSFSGQGYAEAFFGQGTRLTVV.

The chain links TRBV29-1 to TRBJ2-1; TRBD2 agrees at 8 bases. Germline V gives CDR1 SQVTM, CDR2 ANQGSEA. This CDR3 contains 14 residues. With 6 bases clipped from V and 6 bases from J, the junction kept 10 bases outside the gene matches. In DNA form, the CDR3 reads TGCAGCGTATTGTGGAGCGGGAGTTCCAATGAGCAGTTCTTC. Its translation is CSVLWSGSSNEQFF.

The chain combines TRBV4-2 with TRBJ2-7; 11 nucleotides align to TRBD1. The V segment lost 4 bases and the J segment 3 bases; nucleotides outside the gene matches: 20. The CDR3 has 20 amino acids. Germline loops: CDR1 LGHNA, CDR2 YNFKEQ. The CDR3 DNA is TGTGCCAGCAGCCTCGAGCATCGGACAGGGGGCGTCGGGAACATCTACGAGCAGTACTTC. It yields the protein CASSLEHRTGGVGNIYEQYF.

The chain employs TRBV11-2 and TRBJ1-4, with D unclear. Deletions cut 5 bases from V and 4 bases from J, with 14 bases between. Germline V gene data show CDR1 as SGHAT and CDR2 as FQNNGV. The CDR3 has 15 amino acids. CDR3 DNA sequence: TGTGCCAGCAGCCCGACGAGATCAAATAATGAAAAACTGTTTTTT. Translated, it gives CASSPTRSNNEKLFF.

V gene TRBV21-1 combines with J gene TRBJ1-1; the table's TRBD1 call for D was not verified on the DNA. TRBV21-1 is a recognized pseudogene. This CDR3 has 15 amino acids. Here the CDR3 reads CASREPRVGNTEAFF. DNA for the CDR3: TGTGCCAGCAGGGAACCCAGGGTTGGGAACACTGAAGCTTTCTTT.

The chain recombines TRBV7-9 with TRBJ2-1; D ambiguous. The CDR3 sequence is 14 residues long. Trimming removed 4 bases from V and 2 bases from J, with 9 bases in between. Germline V gives CDR1 SEHNR, CDR2 FQNEAQ (reference sequence). The CDR3 here is CASSWLATYNEQFF. CDR3 DNA: TGTGCCAGCAGCTGGTTAGCCACCTACAATGAGCAGTTCTTC.

The rearrangement links TRBV27 to TRBJ2-6, with TRBD1 matching 12 bases. The V and J ends lost 0 bases and 1 base, in that order; junction bases with no gene match: 19. The CDR3 spans 24 residues. CDR1 is MNHEY, CDR2 SMNVEV, per germline (reference sequence). The CDR3 DNA follows: TGTGCCAGCAGTTTATCGAGTATTTTTTCGGGACAGGGGGCCGGGGAATCTGGGGCCAACGTCCTGACTTTC. Protein: CASSLSSIFSGQGAGESGANVLTF.

V is TRBV9 and J is TRBJ2-7, with D perhaps TRBD1 (6 bases). Germline CDR1 SGDLS, CDR2 YYNGEE. V was trimmed by 0 bases and J by 2 bases, leaving 12 bases between them. The CDR3 spans 15 residues. The CDR3 is CASSVDSGAPYEQYF. The CDR3 DNA reads as TGTGCCAGCAGCGTAGATTCAGGGGCCCCCTACGAGCAGTACTTC.

This chain's CDR3 is CASSRRVAGELFF. The CDR3 DNA is TGCGCCAGCAGCCGCAGGGTTGCCGGGGAGCTGTTTTTT. The chain uses TRBV10-1 and TRBJ2-2; D is possibly TRBD1 (5 bases). CDR1 is WNHNN and CDR2 is SYGVQD in the germline V gene (reference sequence). This CDR3 has 13 amino acids. V was cut by 6 bases and J by 6 bases, with 11 bases left in between.

This chain links TRBV6-5 with TRBJ2-1; D perhaps matches TRBD2 (5 bases). Trimming removed 2 bases at V and 10 bases at J, with 12 bases between. Germline V CDR1 and CDR2: MNHEY, SVGAGI. The CDR3 extends over 13 amino acids. The CDR3 protein is CASSYGRAREQFF. The DNA of the CDR3 is TGTGCCAGCAGTTACGGGCGGGCTAGGGAGCAGTTCTTC.

J is TRBJ2-2 and V is TRBV11-3, with D possibly being TRBD1 (6 bases). The germline V gene has CDR1 SGHNT and CDR2 YENEEA. V was pared by 1 base and J by 0 bases, with 9 bases between. The CDR3 length is 16 residues. The CDR3 sequence is CASSLGGQTNTGELFF. The CDR3 DNA reads TGTGCCAGCAGCTTAGGCGGACAGACGAACACCGGGGAGCTGTTTTTT. Based on the CDR3 plus reference TRBV11-3 and TRBJ2-2, the full variable domain is EAGVVQSPRYKIIEKKQPVAFWCNPISGHNTLYWYLQNLGQGPELLIRYENEEAVDDSQLPKDRFSAERLKGVDSTLKIQPAELGDSAVYLCASSLGGQTNTGELFFGEGSRLTVL.

This rearrangement joins TRBV9 to TRBJ2-1; the match to TRBD2 covers 16 bases. With 3 bases clipped from V and 9 bases from J, the junction kept 15 bases outside the gene matches. The CDR3 is 19 residues long. Germline V gives CDR1 SGDLS, CDR2 YYNGEE. The CDR3 DNA is TGTGCCAGCAGCGAAACGTCGGGACTAGCGGGAGGGCCTGCGGGTGAGCAGTTCTTC. This gives the protein CASSETSGLAGGPAGEQFF.

The genes are TRBV28 and TRBJ2-7, with D perhaps matching TRBD1 (6 bases). The CDR3 totals 15 residues. The ends were cut back, 6 bases at V and 1 base at J, with 16 bases in the middle. Per germline, CDR1 MDHEN and CDR2 SYDVKM. CDR3 loop: CASSPGQILSYEQYF. CDR3 in DNA: TGTGCCAGCAGCCCTGGACAGATCCTATCCTACGAGCAGTACTTC.

This chain links TRBV4-3 with TRBJ1-1; 10 nucleotides align to TRBD1. Germline loops: CDR1 LGHNA, CDR2 YSLEER. Germline trimming cut 3 bases from V and 6 bases from J; bases unmatched to any gene: 4. This CDR3 is 14 amino acids long. CDR3 nucleotide sequence: TGCGCCAGCAGCCACGCGACAGGGGGCCCTGAAGCTTTCTTT. This encodes CASSHATGGPEAFF.